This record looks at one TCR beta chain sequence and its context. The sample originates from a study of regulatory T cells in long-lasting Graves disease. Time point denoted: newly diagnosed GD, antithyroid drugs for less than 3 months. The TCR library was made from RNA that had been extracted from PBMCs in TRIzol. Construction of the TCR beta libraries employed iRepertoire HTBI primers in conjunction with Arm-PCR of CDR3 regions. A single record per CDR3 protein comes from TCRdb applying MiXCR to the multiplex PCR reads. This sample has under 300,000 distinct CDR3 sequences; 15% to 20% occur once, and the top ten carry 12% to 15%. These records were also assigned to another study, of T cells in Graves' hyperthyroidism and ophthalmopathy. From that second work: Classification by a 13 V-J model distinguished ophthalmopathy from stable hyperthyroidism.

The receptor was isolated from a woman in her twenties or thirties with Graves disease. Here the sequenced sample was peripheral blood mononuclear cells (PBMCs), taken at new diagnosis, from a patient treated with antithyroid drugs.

The CDR3 here is CASSILGRARGYGYTF. In DNA form, the CDR3 reads TGTGCCAGTAGTATATTGGGGAGGGCCCGAGGCTATGGCTACACCTTC. This sequence joins TRBV19 and TRBJ1-2; D is ambiguous. The V gene's germline CDR1 is LNHDA and CDR2 SQIVND (reference sequence). The CDR3 consists of 16 residues. Trimming removed 2 bases at V and 4 bases at J, with 17 bases between.